The next 20 T cell receptor beta chains were all read from a single sample in a study of blood T cell repertoires in COVID-19 (dated by TCRdb to the early 2020s). Libraries were constructed by the immunoSEQ multiplex PCR assay. This is the immuneACCESS table as TCRdb keeps it, with only in-frame sequences that have V and J called. A part of the clones is gone; compared with another copy, unresolved V genes explain less than half, and the rest is unexplained. In all, the sample holds about 180,000 clones, and roughly 88% of those were seen once. Roughly 9.2% of the sample belongs to the ten largest clones. The sample comprised peripheral blood. Receptor source: a woman of 80 years or more with acute or convalescent COVID-19.

The chain has TRBV29-1 and TRBJ1-4; the D is unclear. CDR1 is SQVTM, CDR2 ANQGSEA, per germline. The ends were cut back, 4 bases at V and 8 bases at J, with 14 bases in the middle. The CDR3 is made up of 13 amino acids. This CDR3 is CSVGAGGREKLFF. CDR3 DNA sequence: TGCAGCGTTGGGGCGGGCGGTAGGGAAAAACTGTTTTTT.

The rearrangement uses TRBV12-3 or TRBV12-4 and TRBJ1-2; a weak D match, TRBD1 (6 bases). This CDR3 has 13 residues. Deletions cut 5 bases from V and 7 bases from J, with 14 bases between. CDR3 nucleotide sequence: TGTGCCAGCAGTCTCCGGGACATCCGTGGCTACACCTTC. Its translation: CASSLRDIRGYTF.

This clone was detected only once. The chain uses TRBV27 and TRBJ2-7, with TRBD1 matching over 8 bases. J gave up 4 bases and V 4 bases, and 15 bases lay outside the gene matches. CDR3 length equals 17 residues. Germline assignment: CDR1 MNHEY and CDR2 SMNVEV (reference sequence). The CDR3: CASSSRSGVQGAYEQYF. DNA for the CDR3: TGTGCCAGCAGTTCCCGGTCCGGAGTGCAGGGGGCTTACGAGCAGTACTTC.

This clone was observed a few times. The genes are TRBV27 and TRBJ1-5; D is perhaps TRBD1 (6 bases). Germline CDR1 reads MNHEY; CDR2 reads SMNVEV (reference sequence). The V and J ends lost 2 bases and 6 bases respectively, with 11 bases between them. This CDR3 is built from 14 residues. The CDR3 sequence: CASSLRGGSQPQHF. The DNA for the CDR3 is TGTGCCAGCAGTTTAAGGGGGGGGAGTCAGCCCCAGCATTTT.

This chain joins TRBV19 and TRBJ2-7; 10 bases match TRBD2. This CDR3 has 13 amino acids. Germline V CDR1 and CDR2: LNHDA, SQIVND (reference sequence). V lost 7 bases and J lost 11; bases outside the gene matches: 11. The CDR3 sequence is CASTTTSGAQEYF. In DNA, the CDR3 is TGTGCCAGTACCACCACTAGCGGGGCCCAAGAGTACTTC.

The chain carries TRBV7-2 and TRBJ2-1; D may be TRBD1 (5 bases). Trimming cost V 1 base and J 6 bases, with 13 bases left between them. This CDR3 spans 15 amino acids. Germline V gene sequence: CDR1 SGHTA, CDR2 FQGNSA. DNA of the CDR3: TGTGCCAGCAGCTTAGACAGGCCAGTGAGCAATGAGCAGTTCTTC. Amino acid sequence: CASSLDRPVSNEQFF.

The rearrangement uses TRBV5-1 and TRBJ1-5; no reliable D call. The CDR3 has 16 residues. V lost 4 bases to trimming and J lost 0 bases, with 14 bases between them. Germline CDR1 SGHRS, CDR2 YFSETQ. This chain's CDR3 is CASSPLGGNSNQPQHF. As DNA, the CDR3 is TGCGCCAGCAGCCCCCTTGGCGGAAATAGCAATCAGCCCCAGCATTTT.

V gene TRBV2 combines with J gene TRBJ1-1, with D maybe TRBD1 (6 bases). With 8 bases removed from V and 0 bases from J, the gap between germline ends came to 10 bases. Germline CDR1 is SNHLY and CDR2 is FYNNEI. This CDR3 has 13 residues. CDR3 in DNA: TGTGCCAGCGGACAGTATATGAACACTGAAGCTTTCTTT. It specifies CASGQYMNTEAFF.

This chain connects TRBV5-1 to TRBJ2-7; D gene ambiguous. CDR3 size: 13 residues. Germline V lookup: CDR1 SGHRS, CDR2 YFSETQ. V was cut by 1 base and J by 1 base, with 6 bases left in between. The CDR3, as DNA: TGCGCCAGCAGCTTGCAGGCATCCTACGAGCAGTACTTC. This translates into CASSLQASYEQYF.

The rearrangement uses TRBV5-6 and TRBJ2-5; D gene ambiguous. Trimming left V 4 bases short and J 3 bases short, with 16 bases between. CDR1 and CDR2 from the germline V gene are SGHDT and YYEEEE. The CDR3 sequence is 15 residues long. CDR3 nucleotides: TGTGCCAGCAGCCTGGGCCTCTATGATAAAGAGACCCAGTACTTC. Residues: CASSLGLYDKETQYF.

V and J are TRBV2 and TRBJ2-1, with TRBD2 matching over 10 bases. V shed 4 bases and J 0 bases; nucleotides not matched to a gene: 6. Germline assignment: CDR1 SNHLY and CDR2 FYNNEI. The CDR3 sequence is 17 residues long. The CDR3 here is CASSAASGGFSYNEQFF. The DNA for the CDR3 is TGTGCCAGCAGTGCGGCTAGCGGGGGTTTCTCCTACAATGAGCAGTTCTTC.

The genes are TRBV24-1 and TRBJ2-5, with D possibly being TRBD1 (6 bases). The CDR3 loop spans 15 amino acids. Trimming shortened V by 0 bases and J by 3 bases, and 10 bases separated the two germline ends. Germline V CDR1 and CDR2: KGHDR, SFDVKD. In DNA, the CDR3 is TGTGCCACCAGTGATTTGGTACAGGGCAAAGAGACCCAGTACTTC. It codes for CATSDLVQGKETQYF.

The chain has TRBV5-4 and TRBJ2-3; 9 positions match TRBD2. The V segment lost 4 bases and the J segment 5 bases; nucleotides outside the gene matches: 5. The germline gives CDR1 SGHNT, CDR2 YYREEE (reference sequence). CDR3 size: 14 residues. The CDR3 DNA reads TGTGCCAGCAGCCAAGCGGGGGGTAGAGATACGCAGTATTTT. Its protein is CASSQAGGRDTQYF.

This chain joins TRBV5-1 and TRBJ2-5; tentatively, D is TRBD2 (5 bases). V gave up 0 bases and J gave up 4 bases, with 10 bases separating them. Germline V CDR1 and CDR2: SGHRS, YFSETQ. There are 14 residues in the CDR3. The DNA for the CDR3 is TGCGCCAGCAGCTTGGCTGCGGGTTCAGAGACCCAGTACTTC. Protein product: CASSLAAGSETQYF.

The chain recombines TRBV25-1 with TRBJ2-7, with 7 nucleotides matching TRBD1. Losses at the gene ends were 4 bases for V and 10 bases for J; bases not matched to a gene: 7. This CDR3 has 12 amino acids. Germline V gene sequence: CDR1 MGHDK, CDR2 SYGVNS. The CDR3 DNA reads TGTGCCAGCAGTGGAACAGGGGCTCGACAGTACTTC. Amino acids: CASSGTGARQYF.

This sequence joins TRBV30 and TRBJ1-5; D is unclear. Trimming left V 3 bases short and J 3 bases short, with 9 bases between. CDR3 length equals 13 residues. Looked up from germline, CDR1 is GTSNPN and CDR2 is SVGIG (reference sequence). The CDR3 DNA follows: TGTGCCTGGAGCCGGCGGTTCAATCAGCCCCAGCATTTT. Translation gives CAWSRRFNQPQHF.

This chain links TRBV28 with TRBJ1-1, with D maybe TRBD1 (5 bases). The CDR3 runs 16 residues. CDR1 is MDHEN and CDR2 is SYDVKM in the germline V gene. Trimming took 6 bases from V and 1 from J, leaving 18 bases between them. CDR3 amino acids: CASSRPRGKWNTEAFF. CDR3 DNA: TGTGCCAGCAGCCGCCCCCGGGGGAAATGGAACACTGAAGCTTTCTTT. Combining the CDR3 with reference TRBV28 and TRBJ1-1 gives the whole variable domain DVKVTQSSRYLVKRTGEKVFLECVQDMDHENMFWYRQDPGLGLRLIYFSYDVKMKEKGDIPEGYSVSREKKERFSLILESASTNQTSMYLCASSRPRGKWNTEAFFGQGTRLTVV.

The CDR3 protein is CASSESGLATTSYNEQFF. The CDR3 DNA is TGTGCCAGCAGTGAATCGGGTCTAGCAACAACCTCCTACAATGAGCAGTTCTTC. The chain has TRBV25-1 and TRBJ2-1, with D tentatively TRBD2 (5 bases). Germline CDR1 and CDR2: MGHDK and SYGVNS. CDR3 length: 18 residues. The V gene lost 1 base and the J gene lost 0 bases, with 16 bases spanning the gap.

This chain links TRBV3-1 (or the pseudogene TRBV3-2) with TRBJ2-5; D possibly corresponds to TRBD1 (6 bases). The CDR3 covers 15 residues. CDR1 and CDR2 from the germline V gene are LGHDT and YNNKEL (reference sequence). Trimming pared 4 bases from V and 2 bases from J, leaving 14 bases between. The CDR3 reads CASSPFGGPQETQYF. As DNA, the CDR3 is TGTGCCAGCAGCCCTTTTGGGGGCCCACAAGAGACCCAGTACTTC.

The V and J genes are TRBV4-1 and TRBJ2-3; D is possibly TRBD2 (6 bases). Trimming cost V 0 bases and J 2 bases, with 9 bases left between them. This CDR3 is 15 amino acids long. CDR1 is MGHRA and CDR2 is YSYEKL in the germline V gene. The CDR3 here is CASSQDAGITDTQYF. In nucleotides, the CDR3 is TGCGCCAGCAGCCAAGATGCGGGGATCACAGATACGCAGTATTTT.